The next 29 T cell receptor beta chains were all read from a single sample in a study of cytomegalovirus exposure and HLA in healthy donors. Libraries were prepared by immunoSEQ multiplex PCR; TCRdb keeps only in-frame clonotypes and omits some of them. The data contain 200,000 to 250,000 clones, over 80% of them singletons. The sequenced material came from PBMCs. Source of these receptors: a woman in her 30s in good health and CMV-seropositive.

The J gene is TRBJ2-5, the V gene TRBV6-5; a weak D match, TRBD1 (5 bases). V lost 3 bases and J 3 bases, leaving 14 bases between the germline ends. Germline V lookup: CDR1 MNHEY, CDR2 SVGAGI. The CDR3 covers 15 residues. The CDR3 region has the DNA TGTGCCAGCAGTTATACAGAAGACAGCAAAGAGACCCAGTACTTC. Translated, it gives CASSYTEDSKETQYF.

V is TRBV19 and J is TRBJ1-1; the D gene is possibly TRBD1 (5 bases). The CDR3 totals 11 residues. V was clipped by 8 bases and J by 8 bases, with 12 bases between them. Per the germline V gene, CDR1 is LNHDA and CDR2 is SQIVND (reference sequence). CDR3 coding DNA: TGTGCCAGTTCTCCCGGGGGGGAAGCTTTCTTT. Protein sequence: CASSPGGEAFF.

The V call is TRBV4-1, the J call TRBJ2-7; D unclear. CDR1 is MGHRA and CDR2 is YSYEKL in the germline V gene. CDR3 length: 15 amino acids. Trimming pared 0 bases from V and 0 bases from J, leaving 9 bases between. CDR3 region: CASSQEFGSSYEQYF. In DNA, the CDR3 is TGCGCCAGCAGCCAAGAATTCGGTAGCTCCTACGAGCAGTACTTC.

The CDR3 reads CAWGGDRQDYEQYF. For the CDR3, the DNA is TGTGCCTGGGGGGGGGACAGACAAGACTACGAGCAGTACTTC. The J gene is TRBJ2-7, the V gene TRBV30, with D perhaps matching TRBD1 or TRBD2 (7 bases each). Germline CDR1 and CDR2: GTSNPN and SVGIG (reference sequence). V lost 5 bases to trimming and J lost 3 bases, with 17 bases between them. The CDR3 is made up of 14 amino acids.

This clone was recorded only once. The chain employs TRBV2 and TRBJ2-7; 11 bases match TRBD2. Trimming took 6 bases from V and 4 from J; bases not matched to a gene: 14. The CDR3 loop spans 17 amino acids. Germline-derived CDR1 and CDR2 are SNHLY and FYNNEI. This CDR3 is CASSGRGVAGGAYEQYF. CDR3 DNA sequence: TGTGCCAGCAGCGGACGTGGGGTAGCGGGGGGGGCATACGAGCAGTACTTC. The variable domain in full, completed from reference TRBV2 and TRBJ2-7, reads EPEVTQTPSHQVTQMGQEVILRCVPISNHLYFYWYRQILGQKVEFLVSFYNNEISEKSEIFDDQFSVERPDGSNFTLKIRSTKLEDSAMYFCASSGRGVAGGAYEQYFGPGTRLTVT.

DNA for the CDR3: TGTGCCTGTACACAGGGGGGTGAAAAACTGTTTTTT. Protein: CACTQGGEKLFF. The chain couples TRBV30 to TRBJ1-4, with TRBD1 matching 8 bases. J was trimmed by 7 bases and V by 6 bases; bases with no gene match: 4. From germline, CDR1 is GTSNPN and CDR2 SVGIG (reference sequence). This CDR3 comprises 12 residues. Full variable domain (rest looked up from reference TRBV30 and TRBJ1-4): SQTIHQWPATLVQPVGSPLSLECTVEGTSNPNLYWYRQAAGRGLQLLFYSVGIGQISSEVPQNLSASRPQDRQFILSSKKLLLSDSGFYLCACTQGGEKLFFGSGTQLSVL.

This clone occurred once. CDR3 nucleotides: TGTGCCATCAGTGGGGGGACTAGCGGGATACCTGATGAGCAGTTCTTC. Protein product: CAISGGTSGIPDEQFF. V and J are TRBV10-3 and TRBJ2-1, with 13 bases fitting TRBD2. Per germline, CDR1 ENHRY and CDR2 SYGVKD. Trimming removed 4 bases from V and 8 bases from J; junction bases left unmatched: 8. The CDR3 covers 16 residues.

The chain is built from TRBV6-1 and TRBJ1-4, with a tentative D call TRBD1 (5 bases). V was pared by 0 bases and J by 8 bases, with 13 bases between. This CDR3 has 15 residues. Germline V CDR1 and CDR2: MNHNS, SASEGT. The CDR3: CASSEAGARREKLFF. The DNA of the CDR3 is TGTGCCAGCAGTGAAGCTGGGGCCCGGAGGGAAAAACTGTTTTTT.

The chain links TRBV27 to TRBJ1-3; D is undetermined. The germline V and J ends were trimmed by 8 bases and 9 bases, with 14 bases remaining between them. The germline CDR1 and CDR2 sequences are MNHEY and SMNVEV (reference sequence). This CDR3 has 12 residues. DNA for the CDR3: TGTGCCAGCGGTAAGAACGCGGGCACCATATATTTT. Amino acid sequence: CASGKNAGTIYF.

This chain uses TRBV4-3 with TRBJ1-1, with 8 bases lining up with TRBD1. Germline V gene sequence: CDR1 LGHNA, CDR2 YSLEER. The CDR3 extends over 18 amino acids. J lost 0 bases, V lost 4 bases, and 13 bases had no gene match. The CDR3 protein is CASSRRVWDRTMNTEAFF. The DNA of the CDR3 is TGCGCCAGCAGCCGACGGGTATGGGACAGGACCATGAACACTGAAGCTTTCTTT.

The rearrangement uses TRBV4-1 and TRBJ2-7, with D maybe TRBD2 (6 bases). The CDR3 is made up of 14 amino acids. Trimming pared 5 bases from V and 4 bases from J, leaving 15 bases between. Germline V CDR1 and CDR2: MGHRA, YSYEKL. CDR3 DNA sequence: TGCGCCAGCAGCAATGCCGGGGGAACGTACGAGCAGTACTTC. This encodes CASSNAGGTYEQYF.

This rearrangement joins TRBV6-1 to TRBJ1-3, with D unclear. The V gene's germline CDR1 is MNHNS and CDR2 SASEGT. The CDR3 loop spans 13 amino acids. Trimming took off 0 bases at V and 1 base at J, with 1 base between the two ends. CDR3 nucleotides: TGTGCCAGCAGTGAAGCTTCTGGAAACACCATATATTTT. The encoded protein is CASSEASGNTIYF.

The chain is built from TRBV11-3 and TRBJ1-2; D call uncertain. The CDR3 sequence is 15 residues long. Germline V gene lookup returns CDR1 SGHNT and CDR2 YENEEA. Trimming left V 0 bases short and J 2 bases short, with 10 bases between. The CDR3, as DNA: TGTGCCAGCAGCTTAGAGTCCCTCAAAAACTATGGCTACACCTTC. Protein: CASSLESLKNYGYTF. The whole variable domain, filled in from reference TRBV11-3 and TRBJ1-2, reads EAGVVQSPRYKIIEKKQPVAFWCNPISGHNTLYWYLQNLGQGPELLIRYENEEAVDDSQLPKDRFSAERLKGVDSTLKIQPAELGDSAVYLCASSLESLKNYGYTFGSGTRLTVV.

The chain carries TRBV5-1 and TRBJ1-2; TRBD1 might be the D (6 bases). The CDR3 extends over 14 amino acids. V lost 5 bases to trimming and J lost 8 bases, with 19 bases between them. Per the germline V gene, CDR1 is SGHRS and CDR2 is YFSETQ. CDR3 in amino acids: CASRRLAGVEGYTF. CDR3 in DNA: TGCGCCAGCAGGAGGTTGGCAGGGGTGGAGGGCTACACCTTC.

This rearrangement joins TRBV7-3 to TRBJ2-7; D gene uncertain. Germline V gives CDR1 SGHTA, CDR2 FQGTGA. V lost 5 bases, J lost 2 bases, and 13 bases lay in between. This CDR3 region has 14 residues. The CDR3 region is CASSPRTVPYEQYF. The CDR3, as DNA: TGTGCCAGCAGCCCTCGGACCGTGCCCTACGAGCAGTACTTC.

The CDR3 nucleotides are TGTGCCAGCAGTTTAGCGGAGCCCTACAATGAGCAGTTCTTC. This codes for CASSLAEPYNEQFF. This sequence joins TRBV27 and TRBJ2-1; D gene ambiguous. Germline assignment: CDR1 MNHEY and CDR2 SMNVEV (reference sequence). The CDR3 totals 14 residues. V shed 2 bases and J shed 2 bases, with 7 bases lying between them.

The CDR3 region is CASSDETSGRARNNEQFF. As DNA, the CDR3 is TGTGCCAGCAGTGACGAGACTAGCGGGAGAGCGCGAAACAATGAGCAGTTCTTC. The chain combines TRBV2 with TRBJ2-1; 12 bases align to TRBD2. Trimming at V came to 3 bases and at J to 5 bases, leaving 11 bases not matched to a gene. Germline values: CDR1 SNHLY, CDR2 FYNNEI. This CDR3 comprises 18 residues.

This sequence joins TRBV29-1 and TRBJ2-3; 7 bases fit TRBD2. CDR1 and CDR2 (germline): SQVTM, ANQGSEA. The CDR3 is 13 amino acids. V dropped 6 bases and J dropped 3; count of bases not matched to a gene: 6. Here the CDR3 DNA reads TGCAGCGTCGTCGCGGGAGCAACAGATACGCAGTATTTT. Translation: CSVVAGATDTQYF.

This clone was picked up one time. The V gene is TRBV30, the J gene TRBJ2-3, with 7 positions matching TRBD2. The ends lost 4 bases at V and 2 bases at J; junction bases unmatched: 9. Germline CDR1 is GTSNPN and CDR2 is SVGIG (reference sequence). The length of the CDR3 is 15 residues. The CDR3 nucleotides read TGTGCCTGGACGCCCCCTAGCGGATCCACAGATACGCAGTATTTT. It is translated as CAWTPPSGSTDTQYF.

The chain recombines TRBV29-1 with TRBJ2-7; 7 bases agree with TRBD2. Germline CDR1 SQVTM, CDR2 ANQGSEA. After removal of 3 bases from V and 5 bases from J, the junction contained 4 bases not matched to a gene. The CDR3 has 12 amino acids. Written as DNA, the CDR3 is TGCAGCGTTGAGGGGGAGGGAGACGAGCAGTACTTC. It is translated as CSVEGEGDEQYF.

The V call is TRBV7-6, the J call TRBJ1-2; no clear D gene. From germline, CDR1 is SGHVS and CDR2 FNYEAQ. CDR3 length: 13 amino acids. V shed 0 bases and J shed 8 bases, with 10 bases lying between them. The CDR3 bases are TGTGCCAGCAGCTTAGCGAACGGATTGGGCTACACCTTC. It translates to CASSLANGLGYTF.

The genes are TRBV7-9 and TRBJ1-4, with D possibly TRBD1 on 6 matching bases. This CDR3 comprises 14 residues. Germline loops: CDR1 SEHNR, CDR2 FQNEAQ (reference sequence). Trimming removed 5 bases at V and 8 bases at J, with 15 bases between. The CDR3 region is CASSPQGDMEKLFF. The CDR3 region has the DNA TGTGCCAGCAGCCCCCAAGGGGACATGGAAAAACTGTTTTTT.

The gene calls are TRBV7-9 and TRBJ2-7; TRBD2 matches 8 bases. CDR1 is SEHNR, CDR2 FQNEAQ, per germline (reference sequence). Losses at the gene ends were 5 bases for V and 4 bases for J; bases not matched to a gene: 7. The CDR3 has 14 residues. The CDR3 bases are TGTGCCAGCAGCCCCCCACTAGCGGCATACGAGCAGTACTTC. This encodes CASSPPLAAYEQYF.

This clone occurred a few times. The J gene is TRBJ1-1, the V gene TRBV4-1, with 8 nucleotides matching TRBD1. The trim removed 2 bases at V and 8 bases at J, leaving 4 bases unmatched. This CDR3 has 13 amino acids. Germline V gives CDR1 MGHRA, CDR2 YSYEKL. The chain's CDR3 is CASSQFGQGEAFF. The CDR3 DNA reads TGCGCCAGCAGCCAATTCGGACAGGGAGAAGCTTTCTTT.

The J gene is TRBJ1-3, the V gene TRBV29-1; D is perhaps TRBD1 (5 bases). The CDR3 is 13 amino acids. Germline V gene sequence: CDR1 SQVTM, CDR2 ANQGSEA. The V gene lost 2 bases and the J gene lost 8 bases, with 13 bases spanning the gap. CDR3 residues: CSVETGGGDTIYF. CDR3 nucleotides: TGCAGCGTTGAAACCGGTGGGGGAGACACCATATATTTT. Supplemented by reference TRBV29-1 and TRBJ1-3, the full variable domain reads SAVISQKPSRDICQRGTSLTIQCQVDSQVTMMFWYRQQPGQSLTLIATANQGSEATYESGFVIDKFPISRPNLTFSTLTVSNMSPEDSSIYLCSVETGGGDTIYFGEGSWLTVV.

V is TRBV10-3 and J is TRBJ2-7; the match to TRBD2 covers 10 bases. The CDR3 has 17 amino acids. Germline lookup yields CDR1 ENHRY and CDR2 SYGVKD. V shed 0 bases and J 2 bases; nucleotides not matched to a gene: 7. DNA of the CDR3: TGTGCCATCAGTGAGTCCCCTAGCGGGAGAACCACCTACGAGCAGTACTTC. Translated, it gives CAISESPSGRTTYEQYF.

The chain uses TRBV13 and TRBJ2-7, with D unresolved. There are 13 residues in the CDR3. Germline V gene lookup returns CDR1 PRHDT and CDR2 FYEKMQ (reference sequence). The V gene lost 5 bases and the J gene lost 3 bases, with 11 bases spanning the gap. CDR3 DNA: TGTGCCAGCAGCACCGGGTCCCTCTACGAGCAGTACTTC. Protein product: CASSTGSLYEQYF.

The genes are TRBV29-1 and TRBJ1-1, with TRBD1 matching 7 bases. The germline V gene encodes CDR1 SQVTM and CDR2 ANQGSEA. V gave up 6 bases and J gave up 0 bases; unmatched junction bases: 7. The CDR3 is 14 residues long. The DNA for the CDR3 is TGCAGCGTCGGACGACAGGGACTGAACACTGAAGCTTTCTTT. Translating it yields CSVGRQGLNTEAFF.

The V and J genes are TRBV28 and TRBJ1-5; D is perhaps TRBD1 (5 bases). The CDR3 has 16 amino acids. V was pared by 2 bases and J by 0 bases, with 11 bases between. Germline values: CDR1 MDHEN, CDR2 SYDVKM. This chain's CDR3 is CASSLGGTVSNQPQHF. CDR3 DNA sequence: TGTGCCAGCAGTTTAGGGGGGACGGTTAGCAATCAGCCCCAGCATTTT.